This TCR beta chain was sequenced during a study of vaccination effects on CD4 cells after COVID-19. On the study more broadly: As their vaccination, participants received two doses of either BNT162b2 or mRNA-1273. Two convalescent patients were sampled 16 days and one week before vaccination. Study outcomes and limitations: The study, lacking early post-infection timepoints, had few convalescent patients.

Before sequencing, viral peptide pools were used by the ViraFEST assay to expand antigen-specific CD4+ T cells. Having been cultured for ten to eleven days, the cells underwent CD4+ T cell isolation. According to PCR results, the person was infected with SARS-CoV-2 between March and December 2020. A few million PBMC were seeded per well and grown in the presence of 10 IU/ml IL-2 and 8.5 to 10 ug/ml peptides. Regarding this clone: Antigen: not known.

The V and J ends lost 0 bases and 3 bases respectively, with 13 bases between them. The CDR3 totals 16 residues. Germline V gene data show CDR1 as SGHRS and CDR2 as YFSETQ. Sequenced by immunoSEQ multiplex PCR; TCRdb stores in-frame clones only, minus some. In the table there are approximately 26,000 clones, about 77% of which are singletons. The receptor was isolated from a human donor who had a prior SARS-CoV-2 infection. Specimen: CD4+ T cells from PBMCs cultured with HCoV-NL63 spike peptides, collected before COVID-19 vaccination. The chain carries TRBV5-1 and TRBJ1-3; possible D gene TRBD1, 5 bases. The CDR3 nucleotides are TGCGCCAGCAGCTTGGATCCAGGGAACCTTGGAAACACCATATATTTT. The encoded protein is CASSLDPGNLGNTIYF.